A few counts support the clone carrying this TCR beta chain. Its antigen is not known. This entry belongs to a study of T cells in Graves' hyperthyroidism and ophthalmopathy. The study's findings and limits: The model identified upcoming ophthalmopathy a median approximately six months ahead of onset.

The CDR3 covers 16 residues. V lost 5 bases and J 6 bases, leaving 20 bases between the germline ends. In germline, CDR1 is LNHNV, CDR2 YYDKDF (reference sequence). The diagnoses drew upon clinical symptoms, serum thyroxine and TRAb, thyroid ultrasound and orbital computed tomography. From RNA transcripts, TCR beta CDR3 regions were amplified. The HTBI primer set served for first-round RT-PCR of the TCR CDR3. TCRdb re-derived calls from the multiplex PCR reads in MiXCR, one entry per CDR3 protein. The profile shows hundreds of thousands of distinct CDR3 sequences, around 15% of them singletons. The TCR sequence derives from a woman aged 55-69 years with Graves' ophthalmopathy. The chain combines TRBV15 with TRBJ2-1; D is possibly TRBD2 (5 bases). The material sequenced was blood. The CDR3 reads CATSLALKGGSNEQFF. The DNA of the CDR3 is TGTGCCACCAGCCTAGCCCTGAAGGGTGGGAGCAATGAGCAGTTCTTC.